This T cell receptor beta chain derives from a study of blood T cell repertoires in COVID-19. On the study more broadly: Specimens from acute and convalescent COVID-19 originated in the United States, Italy and Spain. The analysed material was cDNA or gDNA that came from T cells, B-cell-depleted T cells, or PBMCs.

CDR3 length equals 16 residues. Trimming shortened V by 4 bases and J by 5 bases, and 20 bases separated the two germline ends. Germline V gene sequence: CDR1 SGHDN, CDR2 FVKESK. Original handling: Counts of nucleated cells, estimated from reference gene primer amplification, were obtained. Using immunoSEQ multiplex PCR, the repertoire was profiled, and TCRdb retains in-frame clones only, with some absent. Clone size and V and J calls were adopted from that table, with D and trimming inferred from the DNA. The table has approximately 360,000 clones, roughly 89% seen once. The clonotype comes from a man in his late teens or twenties with active or convalescent COVID-19. The chain combines TRBV14 with TRBJ1-1, with D tentatively TRBD1 (5 bases). The sample was peripheral blood. In DNA form, the CDR3 reads TGTGCCAGCAGCCTCAACCGGGGGGGAGAGAGTACTGAAGCTTTCTTT. Its protein is CASSLNRGGESTEAFF.